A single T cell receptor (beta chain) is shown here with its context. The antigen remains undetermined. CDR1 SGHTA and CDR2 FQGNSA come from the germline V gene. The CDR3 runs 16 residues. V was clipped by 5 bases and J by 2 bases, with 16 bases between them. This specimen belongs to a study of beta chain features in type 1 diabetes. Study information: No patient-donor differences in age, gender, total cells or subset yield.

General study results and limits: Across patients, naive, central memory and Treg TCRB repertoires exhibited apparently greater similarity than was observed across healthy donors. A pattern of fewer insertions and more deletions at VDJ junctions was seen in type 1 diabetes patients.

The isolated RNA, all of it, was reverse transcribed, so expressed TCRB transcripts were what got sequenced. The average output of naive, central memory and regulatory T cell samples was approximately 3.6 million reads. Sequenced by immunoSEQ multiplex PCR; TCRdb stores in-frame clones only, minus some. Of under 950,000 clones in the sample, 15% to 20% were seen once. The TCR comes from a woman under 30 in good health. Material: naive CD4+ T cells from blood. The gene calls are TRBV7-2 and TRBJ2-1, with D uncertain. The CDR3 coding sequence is TGTGCCAGCAGCCCTGCCGGTCAGGACCCCTACAATGAGCAGTTCTTC. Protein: CASSPAGQDPYNEQFF.